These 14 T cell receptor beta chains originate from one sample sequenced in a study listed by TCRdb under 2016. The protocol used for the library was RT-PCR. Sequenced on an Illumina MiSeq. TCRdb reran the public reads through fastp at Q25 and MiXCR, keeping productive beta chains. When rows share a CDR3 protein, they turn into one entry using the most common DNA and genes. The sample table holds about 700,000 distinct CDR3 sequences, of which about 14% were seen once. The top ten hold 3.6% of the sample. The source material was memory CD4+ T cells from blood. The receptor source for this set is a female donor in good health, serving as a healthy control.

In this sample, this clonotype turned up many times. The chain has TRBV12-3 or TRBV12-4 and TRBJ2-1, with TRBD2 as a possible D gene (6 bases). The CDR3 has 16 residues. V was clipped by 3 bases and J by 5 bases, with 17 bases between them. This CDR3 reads CASSFYQAGTHNEQFF. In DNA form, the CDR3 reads TGTGCCAGCAGTTTCTATCAGGCGGGGACCCACAATGAGCAGTTCTTC.

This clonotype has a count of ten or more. The CDR3 protein is CASSPNANTGELFF. The CDR3 DNA sequence: TGTGCCAGCAGTCCAAACGCGAACACCGGGGAGCTGTTTTTT. The rearrangement joins TRBV12-3 or TRBV12-4 to TRBJ2-2; no firm D call. This CDR3 spans 14 amino acids. V dropped 5 bases and J dropped 0 bases, with 7 bases sitting between them.

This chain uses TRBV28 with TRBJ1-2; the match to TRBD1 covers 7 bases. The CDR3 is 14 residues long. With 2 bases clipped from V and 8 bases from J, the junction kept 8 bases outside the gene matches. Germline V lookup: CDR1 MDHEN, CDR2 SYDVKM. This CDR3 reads CASSLGGQNVGYTF. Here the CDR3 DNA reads TGTGCCAGCAGTTTAGGGGGACAGAATGTAGGCTACACCTTC.

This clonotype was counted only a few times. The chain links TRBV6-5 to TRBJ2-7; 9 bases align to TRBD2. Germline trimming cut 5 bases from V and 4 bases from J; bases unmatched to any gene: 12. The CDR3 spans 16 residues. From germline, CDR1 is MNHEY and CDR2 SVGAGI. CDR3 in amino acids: CASSPAGGRAKYEQYF. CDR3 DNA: TGTGCCAGCAGTCCGGCTGGCGGGAGGGCAAAATACGAGCAGTACTTC.

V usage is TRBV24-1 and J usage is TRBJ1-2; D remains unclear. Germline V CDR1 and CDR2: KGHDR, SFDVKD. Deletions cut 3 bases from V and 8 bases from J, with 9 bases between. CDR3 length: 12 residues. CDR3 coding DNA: TGTGCCACCAGTGATGAGGTGGGAGGCTACACCTTC. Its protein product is CATSDEVGGYTF.

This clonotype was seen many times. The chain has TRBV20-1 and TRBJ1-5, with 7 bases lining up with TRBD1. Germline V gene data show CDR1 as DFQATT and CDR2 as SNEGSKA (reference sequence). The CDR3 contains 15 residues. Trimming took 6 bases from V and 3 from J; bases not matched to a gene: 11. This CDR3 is CSAVNTGTVNQPQHF. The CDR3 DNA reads TGCAGTGCCGTCAACACCGGGACAGTCAATCAGCCCCAGCATTTT.

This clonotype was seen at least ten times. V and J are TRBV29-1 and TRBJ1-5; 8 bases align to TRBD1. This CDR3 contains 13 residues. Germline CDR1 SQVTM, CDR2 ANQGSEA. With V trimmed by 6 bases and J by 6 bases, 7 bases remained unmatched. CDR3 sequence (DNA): TGCAGCGTCATGACAGGGGCAAGTCAGCCCCAGCATTTT. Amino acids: CSVMTGASQPQHF.

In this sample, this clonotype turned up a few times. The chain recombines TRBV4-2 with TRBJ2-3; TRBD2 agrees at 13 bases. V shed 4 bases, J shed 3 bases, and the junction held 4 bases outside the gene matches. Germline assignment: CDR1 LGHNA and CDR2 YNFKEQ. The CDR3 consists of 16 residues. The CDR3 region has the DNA TGTGCCAGCAGCCGGGGGACTAGCGGGATGACAGATACGCAGTATTTT. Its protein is CASSRGTSGMTDTQYF.

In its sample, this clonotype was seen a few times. CDR3 nucleotide sequence: TGTGCCAGCAGCTTAGGAGGACTCCCAGAGGACGAGCAGTACTTC. Its protein product is CASSLGGLPEDEQYF. V and J are TRBV7-2 and TRBJ2-7, with a weak D call TRBD2 (5 bases). CDR1 is SGHTA and CDR2 is FQGNSA in the germline V gene. Between the trimmed V and J ends, which lost 1 base and 5 bases, there was a span of 15 bases. The CDR3 sequence is 15 residues long.

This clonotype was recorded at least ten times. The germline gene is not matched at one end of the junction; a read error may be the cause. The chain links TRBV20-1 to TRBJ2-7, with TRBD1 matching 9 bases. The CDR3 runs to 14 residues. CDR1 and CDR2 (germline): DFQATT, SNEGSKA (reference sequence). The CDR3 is CSARPGQGDNEQYF. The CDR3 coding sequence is TGCAGCGCTAGGCCGGGACAGGGCGACAACGAGCAGTACTTC.

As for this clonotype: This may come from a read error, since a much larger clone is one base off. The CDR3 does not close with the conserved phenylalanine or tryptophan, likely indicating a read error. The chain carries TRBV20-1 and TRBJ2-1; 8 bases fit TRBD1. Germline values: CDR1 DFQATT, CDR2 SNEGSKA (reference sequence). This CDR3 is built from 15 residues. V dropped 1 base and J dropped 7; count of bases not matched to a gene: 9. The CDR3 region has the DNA TGCAGTGCTAGAGTCGAGGCAGGGGGCCGGAATGAGCAGTTCATC. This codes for CSARVEAGGRNEQFI.

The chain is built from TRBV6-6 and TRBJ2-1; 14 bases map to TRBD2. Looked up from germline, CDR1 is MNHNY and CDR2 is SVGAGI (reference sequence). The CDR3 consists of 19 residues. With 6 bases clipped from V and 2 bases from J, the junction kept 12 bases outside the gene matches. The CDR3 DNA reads TGTGCCAGCAGCAAGTCCGGGACTAGCGGGAGCCCCACCTACAATGAGCAGTTCTTC. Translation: CASSKSGTSGSPTYNEQFF.

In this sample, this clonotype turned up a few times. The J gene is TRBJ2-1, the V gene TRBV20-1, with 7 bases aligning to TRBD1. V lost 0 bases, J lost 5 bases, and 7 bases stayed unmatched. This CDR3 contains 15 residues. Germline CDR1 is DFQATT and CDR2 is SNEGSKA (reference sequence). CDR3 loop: CSARDLDRANNEQFF. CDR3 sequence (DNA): TGCAGTGCTAGAGATTTAGACAGGGCAAACAATGAGCAGTTCTTC.

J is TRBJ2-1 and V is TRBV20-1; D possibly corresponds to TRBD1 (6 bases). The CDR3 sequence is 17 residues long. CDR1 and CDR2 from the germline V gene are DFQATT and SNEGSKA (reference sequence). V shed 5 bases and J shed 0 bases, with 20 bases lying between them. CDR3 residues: CSAGPFDRPSSYNEQFF. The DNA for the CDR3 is TGCAGTGCTGGACCTTTCGACAGGCCGAGCTCCTACAATGAGCAGTTCTTC.